Listed here is a single T cell receptor beta chain. This specimen belongs to a study of blood T cell repertoires in COVID-19. For the study at large: The analysed material was cDNA or gDNA that came from T cells, B-cell-depleted T cells, or PBMCs.

Per the original methods: Scientists estimated how many nucleated cells there were by amplifying reference gene primers. Sequencing used immunoSEQ multiplex PCR; TCRdb keeps in-frame clones, though not all of them. V and J calls and clone size are copied from that table; D and trimming were computed from the DNA. Among under 40,000 clones listed, around 86% were seen once. Germline V gene data show CDR1 as MNHEY and CDR2 as SVGAGI. V dropped 6 bases and J dropped 4; count of bases not matched to a gene: 8. This CDR3 has 14 residues. This receptor was obtained from an elderly woman with active or convalescent COVID-19. The chain links TRBV6-5 to TRBJ2-5; 7 bases fit TRBD2. The sample was peripheral blood. The CDR3 region is CASRGGGPGETQYF. The DNA for the CDR3 is TGTGCCAGCAGAGGCGGGGGACCGGGAGAGACCCAGTACTTC.